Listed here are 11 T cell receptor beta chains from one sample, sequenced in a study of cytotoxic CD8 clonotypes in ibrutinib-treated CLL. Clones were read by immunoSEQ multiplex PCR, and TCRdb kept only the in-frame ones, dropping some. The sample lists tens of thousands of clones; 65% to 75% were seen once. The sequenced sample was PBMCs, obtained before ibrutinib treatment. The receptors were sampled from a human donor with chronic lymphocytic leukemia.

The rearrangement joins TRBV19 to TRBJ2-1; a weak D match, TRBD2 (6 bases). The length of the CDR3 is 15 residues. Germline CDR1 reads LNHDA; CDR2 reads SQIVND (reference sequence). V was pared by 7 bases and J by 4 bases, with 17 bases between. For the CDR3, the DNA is TGTGCCAGTACTCCCATCGCCGGAGGGTACAATGAGCAGTTCTTC. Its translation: CASTPIAGGYNEQFF. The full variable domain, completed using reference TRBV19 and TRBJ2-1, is DGGITQSPKYLFRKEGQNVTLSCEQNLNHDAMYWYRQDPGQGLRLIYYSQIVNDFQKGDIAEGYSVSREKKESFPLTVTSAQKNPTAFYLCASTPIAGGYNEQFFGPGTRLTVL.

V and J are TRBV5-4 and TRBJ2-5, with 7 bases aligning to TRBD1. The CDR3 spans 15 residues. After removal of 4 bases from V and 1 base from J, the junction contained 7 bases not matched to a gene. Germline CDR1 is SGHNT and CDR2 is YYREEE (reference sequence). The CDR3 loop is CASSVRDRFQETQYF. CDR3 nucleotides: TGTGCCAGCAGCGTTCGGGACAGATTCCAAGAGACCCAGTACTTC.

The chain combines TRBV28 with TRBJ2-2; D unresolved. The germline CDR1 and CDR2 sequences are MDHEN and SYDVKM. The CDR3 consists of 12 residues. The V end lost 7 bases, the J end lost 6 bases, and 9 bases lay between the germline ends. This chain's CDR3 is CASTANPGELFF. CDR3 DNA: TGTGCCAGCACCGCCAACCCCGGGGAGCTGTTTTTT.

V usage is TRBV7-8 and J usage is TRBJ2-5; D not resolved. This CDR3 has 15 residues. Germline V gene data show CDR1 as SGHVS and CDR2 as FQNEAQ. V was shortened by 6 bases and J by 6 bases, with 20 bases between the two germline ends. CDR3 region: CASSPFGSPEKTQYF. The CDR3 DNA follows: TGTGCCAGCAGTCCTTTTGGCAGCCCTGAAAAGACCCAGTACTTC.

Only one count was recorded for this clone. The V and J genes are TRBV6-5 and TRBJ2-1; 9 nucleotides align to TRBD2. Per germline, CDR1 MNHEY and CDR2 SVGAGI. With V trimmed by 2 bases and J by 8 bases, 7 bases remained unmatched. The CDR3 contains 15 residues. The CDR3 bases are TGTGCCAGCAGTTACCTTAGCGGGAGCTTCGATGAGCAGTTCTTC. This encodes CASSYLSGSFDEQFF.

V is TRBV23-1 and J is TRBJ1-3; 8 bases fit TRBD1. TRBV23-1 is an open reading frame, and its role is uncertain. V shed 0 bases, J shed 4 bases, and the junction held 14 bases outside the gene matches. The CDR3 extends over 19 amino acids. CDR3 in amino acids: CASSQSFRGPPTLGNTIYF. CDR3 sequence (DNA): TGCGCCAGCAGTCAATCGTTCAGGGGGCCACCCACACTAGGAAACACCATATATTTT.

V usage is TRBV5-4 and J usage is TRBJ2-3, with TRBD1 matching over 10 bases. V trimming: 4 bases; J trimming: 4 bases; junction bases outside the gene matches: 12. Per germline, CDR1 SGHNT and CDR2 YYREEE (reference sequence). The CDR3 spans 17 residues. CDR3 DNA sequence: TGTGCCAGCAGCCCCGCCCCGGGACAGGGGTATGCAGATACGCAGTATTTT. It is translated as CASSPAPGQGYADTQYF.

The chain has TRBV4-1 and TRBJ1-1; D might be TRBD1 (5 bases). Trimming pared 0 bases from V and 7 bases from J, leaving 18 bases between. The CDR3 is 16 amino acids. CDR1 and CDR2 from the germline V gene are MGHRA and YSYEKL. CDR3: CASSQDRTGGWGEAFF. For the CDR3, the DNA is TGCGCCAGCAGCCAAGATCGGACGGGGGGTTGGGGTGAAGCTTTCTTT.

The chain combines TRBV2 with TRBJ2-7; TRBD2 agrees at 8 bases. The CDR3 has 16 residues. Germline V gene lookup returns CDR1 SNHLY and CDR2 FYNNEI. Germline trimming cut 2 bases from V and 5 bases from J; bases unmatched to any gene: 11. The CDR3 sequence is CASSERLGLVVNEQYF. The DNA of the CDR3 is TGTGCCAGCAGTGAAAGGCTGGGACTAGTAGTCAACGAGCAGTACTTC.

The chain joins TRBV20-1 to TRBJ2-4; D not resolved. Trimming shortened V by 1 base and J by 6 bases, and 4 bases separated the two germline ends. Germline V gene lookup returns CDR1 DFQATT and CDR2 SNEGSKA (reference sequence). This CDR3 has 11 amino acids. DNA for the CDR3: TGCAGTGCTAGAGTTGGAAACATTCAGTACTTC. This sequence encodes CSARVGNIQYF.

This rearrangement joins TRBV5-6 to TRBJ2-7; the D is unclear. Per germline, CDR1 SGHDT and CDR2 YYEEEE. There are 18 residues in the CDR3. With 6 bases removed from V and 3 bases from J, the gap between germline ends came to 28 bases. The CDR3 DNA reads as TGTGCCAGCACCCTTAGGGTCTCGCGAGCGATTCCCTTCTACGAGCAGTACTTC. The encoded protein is CASTLRVSRAIPFYEQYF. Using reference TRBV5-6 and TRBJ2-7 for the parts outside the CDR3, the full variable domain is DAGVTQSPTHLIKTRGQQVTLRCSPKSGHDTVSWYQQALGQGPQFIFQYYEEEERQRGNFPDRFSGHQFPNYSSELNVNALLLGDSALYLCASTLRVSRAIPFYEQYFGPGTRLTVT.